This is a list of T cell receptor beta chains from one sample in a study of vaccination and CD4 T cells after COVID-19. Their specific antigens are unknown. In TCRdb, the PCR reads were re-called with MiXCR into one record per CDR3 protein. The repertoire holds more than 25,000 distinct CDR3 sequences, with less than 80% as singletons. This material consisted of CD4+ T cells from blood, cultured in vitro, taken after SARS-CoV-2 vaccination. The receptor source for this set is a human donor who received a COVID-19 vaccine. Each CDR3 is given with its conserved first and last residue. Each record gives: J gene, D gene, V gene, clone size, CDR3 DNA, CDR3 protein. The D gene is left open where the match is weak. A row's size may be missing; if present it is once, few, many or a size class.

>TRBJ1-6|NA|TRBV7-2|few
TGTGCCAGCAGCTTTCGAGCGGGGTTAGGGAATTCACCCCTCCACTTT
CASSFRAGLGNSPLHF
>TRBJ1-1|TRBD1|TRBV7-2|NA
TGTGCCAGCAGCCCAAAAACGGCAGGGGGCTTTTGGGGCACTGAAGCTTTCTTT
CASSPKTAGGFWGTEAFF
>TRBJ1-5|NA|TRBV18|NA
TGTGCCAGCTCACCACGGGGGGCTGGACAGCCCCAGCATTTT
CASSPRGAGQPQHF
>TRBJ2-2|NA|TRBV19|once
TGTGCCAGTAGTCCCTTAGACGGGGAGCTGTTTTTT
CASSPLDGELFF
>TRBJ2-2|NA|TRBV7-8|few
TGTGCCAGCCGAAGGGCCACCGGGGAGCTGTTTTTT
CASRRATGELFF
>TRBJ1-2|NA|TRBV6-1|few
TGTGCCAGCAGTGAAGGGGGCAGCGAAGACTATGGCTACACCTTC
CASSEGGSEDYGYTF
>TRBJ1-2|TRBD1|TRBV5-1|NA
TGCGCCAGCAGCCCGGGGACAGGGGGCTATGGCTACACCTTC
CASSPGTGGYGYTF
>TRBJ2-5|TRBD2|TRBV5-1|NA
TGCGCCAGCAGCTTGGCCGTAACAGCGGGGAGGGAGACCCAGTACTTC
CASSLAVTAGRETQYF
>TRBJ2-1|TRBD2|TRBV7-2|NA
TGTGCCAGCAGCTCTACGGGGGTAGCGGGGGGGCCCAATGAGCAGTTCTTC
CASSSTGVAGGPNEQFF
>TRBJ2-1|NA|TRBV20-1|NA
TGCAGTGCCGCCCGACGACCGGGACCAAGCAATGAGCAGTTCTTC
CSAARRPGPSNEQFF
>TRBJ1-2|NA|TRBV2|few
TGTGCCAGCAGTGACAGACACTCAGGAGACTATGGCTACACCTTC
CASSDRHSGDYGYTF
>TRBJ2-1|NA|TRBV19|once
TGTGCCAGTAGTCTCGCAGGGAGAGCGATATACAATGAGCAGTTCTTC
CASSLAGRAIYNEQFF
>TRBJ2-1|TRBD1|TRBV30|NA
TGTGCCTGGAGTGTACGGCGGTCCTTGGGGACAGGGATTAATGAGCAGTTCTTC
CAWSVRRSLGTGINEQFF
>TRBJ2-5|TRBD1|TRBV6-5|NA
TGTGCCAGCAGTTATCCTACACAGGGGAAGACCCAGTACTTC
CASSYPTQGKTQYF
>TRBJ2-1|NA|TRBV3-1|NA
TGTGCCAGCAGCCAGGTAAGCGGTGAGCAGTTCTTC
CASSQVSGEQFF
>TRBJ2-5|NA|TRBV14|NA
TGTGCCAGCAGCCAAGATGTGGGATTATTCTGGGGAGAGACCCAGTACTTC
CASSQDVGLFWGETQYF
>TRBJ2-7|TRBD2|TRBV5-1|NA
TGCGCCAGCAGCTTGGACCGGGGGGGCCACGAGCAGTACTTC
CASSLDRGGHEQYF
>TRBJ2-6|TRBD1|TRBV7-8|NA
TGTGCCAGCAGCTTAAGACAGGGGGCGCGTGGGGCCAACGTCCTGACTTTC
CASSLRQGARGANVLTF
>TRBJ1-1|NA|TRBV11-3|once
TGTGCCAGCAGACCAATCCTGACGAACACTGAAGCTTTCTTT
CASRPILTNTEAFF
>TRBJ1-1|NA|TRBV2|NA
TGTGCCAGCAGTCAGGACTTCGGAGACACTGAAGCTTTCTTT
CASSQDFGDTEAFF
>TRBJ2-7|NA|TRBV18|NA
TGTGCCAGCTCACCAGACACATTGACCTACGAGCAGTACTTC
CASSPDTLTYEQYF
>TRBJ2-3|NA|TRBV12-3/TRBV12-4|NA
TGTGCCAGCACGGCTCCGAGGGCAGATACGCAGTATTTT
CASTAPRADTQYF
>TRBJ1-5|NA|TRBV6-1|NA
TGTGCCAGCATAAGGGGTCAGCCCCAGCATTTT
CASIRGQPQHF
>TRBJ1-2|NA|TRBV25-1|few
TGTGCCAGCAGTGGGACCACAGGGATCGGTGGCTACACCTTC
CASSGTTGIGGYTF
>TRBJ2-7|NA|TRBV5-1|NA
TGCGCCAGCAGCTTGGCCGGGGGGACAGTCGAGCAGTACTTC
CASSLAGGTVEQYF